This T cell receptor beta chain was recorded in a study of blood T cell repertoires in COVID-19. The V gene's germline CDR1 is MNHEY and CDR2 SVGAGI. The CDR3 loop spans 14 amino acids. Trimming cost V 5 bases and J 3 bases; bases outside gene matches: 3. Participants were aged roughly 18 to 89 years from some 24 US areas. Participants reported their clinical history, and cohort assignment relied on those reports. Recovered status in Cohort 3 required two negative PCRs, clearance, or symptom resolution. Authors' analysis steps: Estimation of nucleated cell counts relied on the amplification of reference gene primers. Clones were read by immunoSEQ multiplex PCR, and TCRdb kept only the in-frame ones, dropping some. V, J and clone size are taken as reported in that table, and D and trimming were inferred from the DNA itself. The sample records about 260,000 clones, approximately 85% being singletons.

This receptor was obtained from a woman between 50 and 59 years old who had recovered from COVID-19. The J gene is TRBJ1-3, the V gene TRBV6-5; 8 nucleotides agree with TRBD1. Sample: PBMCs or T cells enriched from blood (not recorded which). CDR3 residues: CASSTTGVGNTIYF. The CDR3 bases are TGTGCCAGCAGTACGACAGGGGTTGGAAACACCATATATTTT.